A selection of T cell receptor beta chains follows, all from one sample in a study of Ad26.COV2.S vaccination and SARS-CoV-2 variants. The table came from immunoSEQ multiplex PCR; TCRdb's copy has only in-frame clones and leaves some out. The table includes more than 250,000 clones, more than 70% detected once. The sample in question was peripheral blood, obtained in a trial of Ad26.COV2.S vaccine versus placebo. These receptors all come from a person aged 18 to 59 who received the Ad26.COV2.S COVID-19 vaccine or a placebo. Both conserved end residues are part of each CDR3. A D gene is named only where the DNA matches it firmly. The size entry is marked missing in some rows and otherwise reads once, few, many or a size class.

TRBD1	.	TRBV10-3	TRBJ2-5	TGTGCCATCAGGGGGGACAGGGGAGACCAAGAGACCCAGTACTTC	CAIRGDRGDQETQYF
TRBD1	.	TRBV5-4	TRBJ1-1	TGTGCCAGCAGCTTGGTGGGGACAGGGGATCGGGGGGCTTTCTTT	CASSLVGTGDRGAFF
TRBD1	.	TRBV4-1	TRBJ1-2	TGCGCCAGCAGCCAAGACAGGGGGATAGGCTATGGCTACACCTTC	CASSQDRGIGYGYTF
.	.	TRBV30	TRBJ1-4	TGTGCCTGGGGGCCCAGGGTGGAGGAAAAACTGTTTTTT	CAWGPRVEEKLFF
.	once	TRBV11-2	TRBJ2-5	TGTGCCAGCAGCCCCCAGGGGCCCGGGGAGACCCAGTACTTC	CASSPQGPGETQYF
.	.	TRBV2	TRBJ2-2	TGTGCCAGCAGTGAGCAGTTCGCGAACACCGGGGAGCTGTTTTTT	CASSEQFANTGELFF
.	.	TRBV3-1/TRBV3-2	TRBJ1-4	TGTGCCAGCAGCCCCTCTGCAACTAATGAAAAACTGTTTTTT	CASSPSATNEKLFF
.	.	TRBV5-6	TRBJ2-7	TGTGCCAGCAGCGTTGGGAGGGAGCAGTACTTC	CASSVGREQYF
TRBD1	.	TRBV28	TRBJ2-2	TGTGCCAGCGGGAGCTGGGGGACAGATAACACCGGGGAGCTGTTTTTT	CASGSWGTDNTGELFF
.	.	TRBV18	TRBJ2-5	TGCGCCAGCTCACCAGGGAGCCGAGAGACCCAGTACTTC	CASSPGSRETQYF
.	.	TRBV19	TRBJ1-3	TGTGCCAGTAGCCTAGACAGAACCTCTGGAAACACCATATATTTT	CASSLDRTSGNTIYF
TRBD1	.	TRBV9	TRBJ2-7	TGTGCCAGCAGCGGTAATTCAGGGGGACGCTCCTACGAGCAGTACTTC	CASSGNSGGRSYEQYF
.	once	TRBV7-3	TRBJ1-1	TGTGCCAGCAGCCGCGGACAGTCGAACACTGAAGCTTTCTTT	CASSRGQSNTEAFF
.	.	TRBV5-1	TRBJ2-1	TGCGCCAGCAGCTCTACCGTTCCCGTACAGTCTCATGAGCAGTTCTTC	CASSSTVPVQSHEQFF
.	.	TRBV6-5	TRBJ1-2	TGTGCCAGCAGCCCCGTGCCGGGGCCAGGCTATGGCTACACCTTC	CASSPVPGPGYGYTF
TRBD1	.	TRBV2	TRBJ1-1	TGTGCCAGCAGTGGGACAGGTACTGAAGCTTTCTTT	CASSGTGTEAFF
TRBD1	few	TRBV12-5	TRBJ1-2	TGTGCTAGTGGTTTGCGCAGGGGGGACTATGGCTACACCTTC	CASGLRRGDYGYTF
.	.	TRBV2	TRBJ2-3	TGTGCCAGCAAAATAACAGATACGCAGTATTTT	CASKITDTQYF
TRBD2	.	TRBV5-1	TRBJ2-7	TGCGCCAGCAGCTTGACCACCCGATATGGACTAGCGGGAGTAGTGTACGAGCAGTACTTC	CASSLTTRYGLAGVVYEQYF
.	.	TRBV15	TRBJ1-2	TGTGCCACCAGCAGACAAACAGGGACGGCGAACTATGGCTACACCTTC	CATSRQTGTANYGYTF
.	.	TRBV27	TRBJ1-1	TGTGCCAGCAGTCCCAGGACGGGAAACACTGAAGCTTTCTTT	CASSPRTGNTEAFF
TRBD1	.	TRBV11-2	TRBJ1-2	TGTGCCAGCAGCTTAGTAGGGACAGGGAGGAACTATGGCTACACCTTC	CASSLVGTGRNYGYTF
TRBD1	.	TRBV6-5	TRBJ1-1	TGTGCCAGCAGTTACTCAGGGACAGCTGGGACTGAAGCTTTCTTT	CASSYSGTAGTEAFF
.	.	TRBV5-1	TRBJ2-3	TGCGCCAGCAGCTTTTGGAGAGTGGGAGACACAGATACGCAGTATTTT	CASSFWRVGDTDTQYF
.	.	TRBV27	TRBJ2-3	TGTGCCAGCAGTTTATTGGTAACGAGCACAGATACGCAGTATTTT	CASSLLVTSTDTQYF
.	.	TRBV6-4	TRBJ2-3	TGTGCCAGCAGTAAGGGAGAAATGACAGATACGCAGTATTTT	CASSKGEMTDTQYF
.	.	TRBV29-1	TRBJ1-1	TGCAGCGTTGACGGGCAGGGGTGGACTGAAGCTTTCTTT	CSVDGQGWTEAFF
.	.	TRBV29-1	TRBJ2-2	TGCAGCGTTGTAAGAGGGGACACCGGGGAGCTGTTTTTT	CSVVRGDTGELFF
TRBD2	.	TRBV5-1	TRBJ2-7	TGCGCCAGCAGCTTGAAACTAGCGGGAGAAGGGGACGAGCAGTACTTC	CASSLKLAGEGDEQYF
.	.	TRBV6-5	TRBJ1-1	TGTGCCAGCAGTTATTCCGACAGAATGAACACTGAAGCTTTCTTT	CASSYSDRMNTEAFF
TRBD2	.	TRBV27	TRBJ2-3	TGTGCCAGCAGTTTAGTGATTGAGCGGGAGATCCCGGCCGATAATACGCAGTATTTT	CASSLVIEREIPADNTQYF
TRBD2	.	TRBV3-1/TRBV3-2	TRBJ2-1	TGTGCCAGCAGCCAGAACCCCGGGGCTAGCGGGAGGAGAAATGAGCAGTTCTTC	CASSQNPGASGRRNEQFF
.	.	TRBV28	TRBJ1-5	TGTGCCAGCAGGAGGGGGGCGTTGGTACAGCCCCAGCATTTT	CASRRGALVQPQHF
.	.	TRBV29-1	TRBJ2-7	TGCAGCGCCGTGAGGACAGAGAACTACGAGCAGTACTTC	CSAVRTENYEQYF
TRBD1	.	TRBV4-3	TRBJ1-6	TGCGCCAGCAGCCAAGATCGGTACAGGGGGTATAATTCACCCCTCCACTTT	CASSQDRYRGYNSPLHF
.	.	TRBV6-6	TRBJ1-2	TGTGCCAGCAGTTACGGGGGCAACTATGGCTACACCTTC	CASSYGGNYGYTF
.	.	TRBV5-8	TRBJ2-7	TGTGCCAGCAGCCCACGGACCATCCAGCCTTACGAGCAGTACTTC	CASSPRTIQPYEQYF
TRBD2	.	TRBV2	TRBJ2-5	TGTGCCAGCACCACCGGGACTAGCGGGCGGGAGACCCAGTACTTC	CASTTGTSGRETQYF
TRBD2	.	TRBV5-1	TRBJ2-7	TGCGCCAGCAGCCGTACTAGCGGTTCCTTTTACGAGCAGTACTTC	CASSRTSGSFYEQYF
TRBD1	few	TRBV3-1/TRBV3-2	TRBJ1-6	TGTGCCAGCAGCCCCCGACAGGGCCCAAATAATTCACCCCTCCACTTT	CASSPRQGPNNSPLHF
.	.	TRBV7-6	TRBJ2-1	TGTGCCAGCAGCTTGAACAGGGATTCCTACAATGAGCAGTTCTTC	CASSLNRDSYNEQFF
TRBD2	.	TRBV5-1	TRBJ2-1	TGCGCCAGCAGCCGCCCTAGCGGGAGCGTCAGCAATGAGCAGTTCTTC	CASSRPSGSVSNEQFF